Each of the 24 T cell receptor beta chains below was sequenced from the same sample in a study of tissue T cells after allogeneic stem cell transplantation. TCRdb's table, derived via immunoSEQ multiplex PCR, lists solely in-frame clones and lacks some. The sample yields about 8,700 clones, less than 55% seen once. Indicated time point: mouse harvest day 7 after allogeneic transplant. Each mouse received 10^7 T-cell-depleted marrow cells plus 10^6 splenic CD5+ T cells by tail vein. Sample: skin. The receptors originated from a female BALB/c mouse given C57BL/6 T cells with graft-versus-host disease after an allogeneic hematopoietic cell transplant.

This clone occurred a few times. Gene labels here are mouse ones. Read sequence stops 1 residue before the CDR3 end, and the germline J gene provides the missing end. The chain recombines TRBV26 with TRBJ2-1; 7 bases line up with TRBD1. V was clipped by 3 bases and J by 3 bases; unmatched bases: 5. The CDR3 runs 15 residues. CDR1 is KGHPV, CDR2 FQNQEV, per germline (reference sequence). CDR3 region: CASSLRQGVYAEQFF. The DNA read from the CDR3 is TGTGCCAGCAGTCTCCGACAGGGCGTCTATGCTGAGCAGTTC.

A word on this clone: Gene names refer to mouse genes. The read ends 1 residue before the CDR3 terminus; that terminus is restored from the germline J gene. This rearrangement joins TRBV12-1 to TRBJ2-7; 10 nucleotides agree with TRBD1. V shed 2 bases and J 0 bases; nucleotides not matched to a gene: 6. Per germline, CDR1 SGHSN and CDR2 HYEKVE. The CDR3 is 16 residues long. The CDR3 DNA, read in part, is TGTGCCAGCTCTCACTTCCGGGACAGGGGCTCCTATGAACAGTAC. Protein sequence: CASSHFRDRGSYEQY. The CDR3 as a whole reads CASSHFRDRGSYEQYF.

Comments on this clone: Gene names and germline match the mouse. The CDR3 end lies 1 residue beyond the end of the read and is filled in from the germline J gene. V and J are TRBV26 and TRBJ1-1; no reliable D call. Per germline, CDR1 KGHPV and CDR2 FQNQEV (reference sequence). This CDR3 has 12 amino acids. V was clipped by 1 base and J by 1 base, with 1 base between them. The CDR3 is CASSLWNTEVFF. CDR3 DNA, as far as it was read: TGTGCCAGCAGTCTGTGGAACACAGAAGTCTTC.

On this clone itself: Gene names and germline match the mouse. The read terminates 1 residue ahead of where the CDR3 ends, so the germline J gene completes it. The chain has TRBV5 and TRBJ2-5, with a tentative D call TRBD1 (5 bases). The length of the CDR3 is 14 residues. Germline V gives CDR1 LGHNA, CDR2 YNLKQL (reference sequence). Trimming removed 0 bases at V and 6 bases at J, with 10 bases between. The part of the CDR3 DNA that was read is TGTGCCAGCAGCCAAGAGCAGGGTGTGGACACCCAGTAC. Translated, it gives CASSQEQGVDTQY. The whole CDR3 is CASSQEQGVDTQYF.

Comment on this clone: Mouse germline and gene names are used. From the germline J gene comes the end of the CDR3, since the read stops 1 residue before it. This chain joins TRBV13-3 and TRBJ1-1; no reliable D call. Germline V lookup: CDR1 NNHDY, CDR2 SYVADS. This CDR3 contains 9 residues. Trimming shortened V by 4 bases and J by 7 bases, and 2 bases separated the two germline ends. CDR3 DNA, as far as it was read: TGTGCCAGCAGTCAAGAAGTCTTC. This sequence encodes CASSQEVF. The CDR3, in full, reads CASSQEVFF.

As for this clone: Gene names denote mouse genes. CDR3 sequence reads: CASSSLGTANSDYTF. The sequenced part of the CDR3 DNA is TGTGCCAGCAGTTCCCTCGGGACAGCAAACTCCGACTACACC. This chain links TRBV26 with TRBJ1-2; 7 nucleotides line up with TRBD1. The read comes to an end 1 residue before the CDR3 does, leaving the germline J gene to fill in the end. Germline values: CDR1 KGHPV, CDR2 FQNQEV (reference sequence). J was trimmed by 0 bases and V by 5 bases; bases with no gene match: 6. The CDR3 spans 15 residues.

Remarks on this clone: Gene names denote mouse genes. Read sequence stops 1 residue before the CDR3 end, and the germline J gene provides the missing end. This sequence joins TRBV19 and TRBJ1-6; D possibly corresponds to TRBD1 (6 bases). TRBJ1-6 is filed as an ORF, its function uncertain. Germline V gene lookup returns CDR1 FNHDT and CDR2 SITEND (reference sequence). V shed 2 bases and J shed 7 bases, with 10 bases lying between them. CDR3 size: 14 residues. CDR3 DNA (partial): TGTGCCAGCAGTATCCAGGGGTGGAATTCGCCCCTCTAC. Its translation is CASSIQGWNSPLY. The entire CDR3 reads CASSIQGWNSPLYF.

A note on this clone: Genes and germline come from the mouse. From the germline J gene comes the end of the CDR3, since the read stops 1 residue before it. V is TRBV26 and J is TRBJ2-3; no firm D call. The CDR3 is made up of 14 amino acids. V lost 2 bases, J lost 0 bases, and 6 bases lay in between. Germline lookup yields CDR1 KGHPV and CDR2 FQNQEV (reference sequence). This chain's CDR3 is CASSLPLSAETLYF. CDR3 DNA (partial): TGTGCCAGCAGTCTGCCTCTTAGTGCAGAAACGCTGTAT.

Regarding this clone: Gene names and germline refer to mouse. Coverage ceases 1 residue before the CDR3 finishes, and the germline J gene fills in the end. The rearrangement links TRBV31 to TRBJ2-4; tentatively, D is TRBD2 (7 bases). Germline V CDR1 and CDR2: GKSSPN, SITVG. The V and J ends lost 0 bases and 7 bases respectively, with 11 bases between them. The CDR3 length is 13 residues. CDR3 sequence: CAWSLGGAYTLYF. CDR3 bases read: TGTGCCTGGAGTCTGGGGGGCGCGTACACCTTGTAC. The entire variable domain, with the rest obtained from reference TRBV31 and TRBJ2-4, is as follows: AQTIHQWPVAEIKAVGSPLSLGCTIKGKSSPNLYWYWQATGGTLQQLFYSITVGQVESVVQLNLSASRPKDDQFILSTEKLLLSHSGFYLCAWSLGGAYTLYFGAGTRLSVL.

The table lists this clone with a count of one. The gene names given are mouse names. The read terminates 1 residue before the CDR3 end, so the remaining end is supplied by the germline J gene. V usage is TRBV1 and J usage is TRBJ2-5; 10 bases map to TRBD1. Looked up from germline, CDR1 is NSQYPW and CDR2 is LRSPGD (reference sequence). The junction had 4 bases not matched to a gene; V was cut back by 3 bases and J by 7 bases. This CDR3 comprises 14 residues. CDR3 loop: CTCSARDRGNTQYF. CDR3 DNA, as far as it was read: TGCACCTGCAGTGCGAGGGACAGGGGAAACACCCAGTAC.

Concerning this clone: Genes and germline come from the mouse. Sequencing ends 1 residue short of the CDR3 end; the germline J gene provides the rest. The genes are TRBV16 and TRBJ1-1; 9 nucleotides agree with TRBD1. The CDR3 is 13 amino acids. J gave up 4 bases and V 3 bases, and 0 bases lay outside the gene matches. CDR1 is SGHSA and CDR2 is FRNQAP in the germline V gene. The CDR3 DNA, read in part, is TGTGCAAGCAGCTTGACAGGGGGCACAGAAGTCTTC. As protein: CASSLTGGTEVF. The whole CDR3 sequence reads CASSLTGGTEVFF.

This clone was seen a few times. Gene names refer to mouse genes. The read finishes 1 residue shy of the CDR3 end, and the germline J gene is used to complete it. The rearrangement joins TRBV31 to TRBJ2-7, with 12 bases fitting TRBD2. CDR1 and CDR2 (germline): GKSSPN, SITVG. CDR3 length: 16 amino acids. V trimming: 0 bases; J trimming: 0 bases; junction bases outside the gene matches: 3. The CDR3 spells CAWSLGTGGSSYEQYF. The sequenced part of the CDR3 DNA is TGTGCCTGGAGTCTGGGGACTGGGGGGAGCTCCTATGAACAGTAC.

This clone was observed a handful of times. Gene names and germline match the mouse. The CDR3 end is not reached by the read, which stops 1 residue before it; the germline J gene fills it in. The rearrangement joins TRBV26 to TRBJ2-2; 7 bases align to TRBD2. This CDR3 is built from 15 residues. CDR1 and CDR2 from the germline V gene are KGHPV and FQNQEV (reference sequence). V dropped 2 bases and J dropped 1; count of bases not matched to a gene: 1. CDR3 DNA, as far as it was read: TGTGCCAGCAGTCTGCGGGGGGGAAACACCGGGCAGCTCTAC. This translates into CASSLRGGNTGQLY. The whole CDR3 protein reads CASSLRGGNTGQLYF.

This clone was seen once. Mouse gene names and germline throughout. Coverage ceases 1 residue before the CDR3 finishes, and the germline J gene fills in the end. This sequence joins TRBV15 and TRBJ2-3; the match to TRBD1 covers 8 bases. CDR1 SGHND and CDR2 FRSKSL come from the germline V gene. This CDR3 comprises 14 residues. The V segment lost 5 bases and the J segment 0 bases; nucleotides outside the gene matches: 1. This CDR3 is CASSGTGSAETLYF. The CDR3 DNA, read in part, is TGTGCCAGCAGTGGGACAGGTAGTGCAGAAACGCTGTAT.

A note on this clone: Mouse gene names and germline throughout. Read coverage stops 1 residue before the CDR3 terminus; the germline J gene supplies the remainder. This chain uses TRBV26 with TRBJ1-3, with D maybe TRBD1 (5 bases). Trimming removed 5 bases from V and 1 base from J, with 6 bases in between. The CDR3 has 13 amino acids. Germline V gene data show CDR1 as KGHPV and CDR2 as FQNQEV (reference sequence). The CDR3 DNA, read in part, is TGTGCCAGCAGTGGGACCTCTGGAAATACGCTCTAT. Its translation: CASSGTSGNTLY. The CDR3, in full, reads CASSGTSGNTLYF.

Note on this clone: Mouse germline and gene names are used. Read data end 1 residue before the CDR3 end; the end is taken from the germline J gene. The V gene is TRBV15, the J gene TRBJ1-5; TRBD1 might be the D (6 bases). The CDR3 is 14 residues long. Germline V lookup: CDR1 SGHND, CDR2 FRSKSL. The ends were cut back, 5 bases at V and 0 bases at J, with 8 bases in the middle. The DNA read from the CDR3 is TGTGCCAGCAGTCCAGGGGTTAACAACCAGGCTCCGCTT. It is translated as CASSPGVNNQAPL. The entire CDR3 reads CASSPGVNNQAPLF.

Concerning this clone: One end of the junction fails to match germline, which may point to a read error. Gene names are the mouse ones. The CDR3 is cut off 1 residue early in the read; its end comes from the germline J gene. J is TRBJ2-2 and V is TRBV20, with 7 bases matching TRBD1. Germline V gene sequence: CDR1 GFQATS, CDR2 STVNSAI. CDR3 length equals 13 residues. Partial CDR3 DNA: TGTGGTGCTCGGGACAGAAACACCGGGCAGCTCTAC. Its protein is CGARDRNTGQLY. The CDR3 in its entirety is CGARDRNTGQLYF.

With regard to this clone: The gene names here belong to mouse. The read ends 1 residue shy of where the CDR3 ends; the end is completed using the germline J gene. The chain has TRBV26 and TRBJ2-4, with 7 bases that match TRBD1. Germline loops: CDR1 KGHPV, CDR2 FQNQEV (reference sequence). The junction had 6 bases not matched to a gene; V was cut back by 4 bases and J by 2 bases. The CDR3 consists of 15 residues. CDR3: CASSPWDRIQNTLYF. The DNA read from the CDR3 is TGTGCCAGCAGTCCCTGGGACAGAATTCAAAACACCTTGTAC.

This clone was picked up a small number of times. Germline and genes: mouse. CDR3 DNA (partial): TGTGCCAGCAGTGGACGGACAGGGAGGGGCACAGAAGTCTTC. Protein: CASSGRTGRGTEVF. The full-length CDR3 reads as CASSGRTGRGTEVFF. This chain joins TRBV13-1 and TRBJ1-1; 8 nucleotides line up with TRBD1. The read ends 1 residue before the CDR3 terminus; that terminus is restored from the germline J gene. Germline values: CDR1 NSHNY, CDR2 SYGAGN. J was trimmed by 4 bases and V by 3 bases; bases with no gene match: 8. CDR3 length equals 15 residues.

In regard to this clone: Mouse names are used for the genes. The CDR3 sequence is CSSSQSGQGNERLFF. CDR3 DNA (partial): TGCTCCAGCAGTCAATCTGGACAGGGGAACGAAAGATTATTT. The rearrangement links TRBV23 to TRBJ1-4; the table names TRBD1, a call not compared with the DNA. The read falls 1 residue short of the CDR3 end, and the missing part is taken from the germline J gene. Germline lookup yields CDR1 KGHTA and CDR2 FQNQQP. The CDR3 loop spans 15 amino acids. The variable domain in full, completed from reference TRBV23 and TRBJ1-4, reads DAAVTQKPRYLIKMKGQEAEMKCIPEKGHTAVFWYQQKQSKELKFLIYFQNQQPLDQIDMVKERFSAVCPSSSLCSLGIRTCEAEDSALYLCSSSQSGQGNERLFFGHGTKLSVL.

Comments on this clone: The genes are named according to mouse. The missing CDR3 end, 1 residue past where the read stops, is filled in from the germline J gene. The chain couples TRBV12-1 to TRBJ1-4, with TRBD1 identical over 7 bases. The V gene's germline CDR1 is SGHSN and CDR2 HYEKVE. The V segment lost 0 bases and the J segment 3 bases; nucleotides outside the gene matches: 6. This CDR3 contains 16 residues. CDR3 loop: CASSLYRGRPNERLFF. The sequenced part of the CDR3 DNA is TGTGCCAGCTCTCTCTACAGGGGAAGGCCCAACGAAAGATTATTT.

Details on this clone: All gene names here are mouse names. The CDR3 is CASSSANYAEQFF. The part of the CDR3 DNA that was read is TGTGCCAGCAGCTCTGCTAACTATGCTGAGCAGTTC. The chain combines TRBV3 with TRBJ2-1, with D uncertain. Coverage ceases 1 residue before the CDR3 finishes, and the germline J gene fills in the end. The ends were cut back, 4 bases at V and 0 bases at J, with 4 bases in the middle. Germline V gene sequence: CDR1 SNHLY, CDR2 FYNGKV (reference sequence). This CDR3 spans 13 amino acids.

Notes on this clone: The genes are named according to mouse. The missing CDR3 end, 1 residue past where the read stops, is filled in from the germline J gene. The V and J genes are TRBV3 and TRBJ2-1; 10 positions match TRBD1. V lost 4 bases to trimming and J lost 3 bases; unmatched junction nucleotides: 3. Germline V gives CDR1 SNHLY, CDR2 FYNGKV (reference sequence). The CDR3 sequence is 15 residues long. CDR3 DNA (partial): TGTGCCAGCAGCTCCCGGGACAGGGGCTATGCTGAGCAGTTC. Translation: CASSSRDRGYAEQF. The CDR3 reads in full as CASSSRDRGYAEQFF.

This clone was counted between two and nine times. Gene labels here are mouse ones. The read is 1 residue too short to cover the CDR3 end, so that end is filled in from the germline J gene. V and J are TRBV19 and TRBJ1-2; D not certain. The CDR3 is 15 residues long. With 5 bases removed from V and 0 bases from J, the gap between germline ends came to 14 bases. Germline V gene lookup returns CDR1 FNHDT and CDR2 SITEND (reference sequence). CDR3 region: CASSRSWLSNSDYTF. The CDR3 DNA, read in part, is TGTGCCAGCAGCCGGTCCTGGCTTTCAAACTCCGACTACACC.